This T cell receptor beta chain was captured by sequencing in a study of Ad26.COV2.S vaccination and SARS-CoV-2 variants. About the research overall: Each vaccinee took Ad26.COV2.S intramuscularly, once or twice 56 days apart. The study, taken as a whole, reports: In vaccinated individuals, spike-specific CD8+ and CD4+ T cell responses reportedly displayed substantial breadth.

Per germline, CDR1 MGHRA and CDR2 YSYEKL. This CDR3 contains 15 residues. V was shortened by 4 bases and J by 4 bases, with 16 bases between the two germline ends. This clone occurred once. The antigen is not known. Specified treatment: about 20 received Ad26.COV2.S at low or high dose, single or two shots; roughly five received placebo; per-sample allocation not given. After the first vaccine or placebo injection, samples were drawn on day 63. What was given as vaccine was an Ad26 vector encoding Wuhan-strain SARS-CoV-2 spike. Measured with immunoSEQ multiplex PCR; TCRdb has only the in-frame clones, and not every one. The sample records some 460,000 clones, nearly 90% being singletons.

The receptor was derived from a person aged 18-65 years who received the Ad26.COV2.S COVID-19 vaccine or a placebo. This chain connects TRBV4-1 to TRBJ1-2, with no clear D. The input for sequencing was peripheral blood, taken in a trial of Ad26.COV2.S vaccine versus placebo. The CDR3: CASSPPPGSSYGYTF. In DNA form, the CDR3 reads TGCGCCAGCAGCCCCCCCCCGGGCTCCAGCTATGGCTACACCTTC.